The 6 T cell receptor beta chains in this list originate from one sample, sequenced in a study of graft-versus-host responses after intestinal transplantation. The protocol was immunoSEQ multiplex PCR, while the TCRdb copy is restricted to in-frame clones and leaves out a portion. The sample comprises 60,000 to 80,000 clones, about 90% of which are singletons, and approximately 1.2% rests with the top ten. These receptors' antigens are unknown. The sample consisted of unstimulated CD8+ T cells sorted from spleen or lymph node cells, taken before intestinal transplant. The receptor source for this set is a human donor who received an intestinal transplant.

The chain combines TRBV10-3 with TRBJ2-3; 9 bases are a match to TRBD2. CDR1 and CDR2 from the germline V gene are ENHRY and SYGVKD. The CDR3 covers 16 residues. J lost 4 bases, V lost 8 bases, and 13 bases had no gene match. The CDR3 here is CAISGGLAGSADTQYF. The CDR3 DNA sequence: TGTGCCATCTCCGGAGGGCTAGCGGGGAGCGCAGATACGCAGTATTTT.

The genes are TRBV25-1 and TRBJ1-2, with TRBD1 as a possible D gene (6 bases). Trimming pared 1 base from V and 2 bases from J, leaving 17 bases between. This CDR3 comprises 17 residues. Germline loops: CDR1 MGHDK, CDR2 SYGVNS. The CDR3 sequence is CASSESLWGGVNYGYTF. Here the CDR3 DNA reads TGTGCCAGCAGTGAATCGCTTTGGGGGGGCGTAAACTATGGCTACACCTTC.

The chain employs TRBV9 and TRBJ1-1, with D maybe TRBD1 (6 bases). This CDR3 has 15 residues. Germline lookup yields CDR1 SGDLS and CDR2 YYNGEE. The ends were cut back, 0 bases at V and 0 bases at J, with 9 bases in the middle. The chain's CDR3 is CASSVEGVMNTEAFF. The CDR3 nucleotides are TGTGCCAGCAGCGTAGAGGGGGTGATGAACACTGAAGCTTTCTTT. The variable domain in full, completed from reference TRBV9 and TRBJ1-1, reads DSGVTQTPKHLITATGQRVTLRCSPRSGDLSVYWYQQSLDQGLQFLIQYYNGEERAKGNILERFSAQQFPDLHSELNLSSLELGDSALYFCASSVEGVMNTEAFFGQGTRLTVV.

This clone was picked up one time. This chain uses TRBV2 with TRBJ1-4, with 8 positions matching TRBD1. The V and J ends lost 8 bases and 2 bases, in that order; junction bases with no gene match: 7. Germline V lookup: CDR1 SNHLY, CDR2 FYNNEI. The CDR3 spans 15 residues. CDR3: CASGETGATNEKLFF. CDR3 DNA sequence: TGTGCCAGCGGGGAGACAGGGGCCACTAATGAAAAACTGTTTTTT. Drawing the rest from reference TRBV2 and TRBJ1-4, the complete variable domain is EPEVTQTPSHQVTQMGQEVILRCVPISNHLYFYWYRQILGQKVEFLVSFYNNEISEKSEIFDDQFSVERPDGSNFTLKIRSTKLEDSAMYFCASGETGATNEKLFFGSGTQLSVL.

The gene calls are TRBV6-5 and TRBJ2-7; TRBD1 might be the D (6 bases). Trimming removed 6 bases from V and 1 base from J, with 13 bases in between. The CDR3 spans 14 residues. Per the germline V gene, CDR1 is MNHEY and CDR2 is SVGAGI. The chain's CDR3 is CASSLGGLSYEQYF. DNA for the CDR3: TGTGCCAGCAGCCTAGGGGGATTGTCCTACGAGCAGTACTTC.

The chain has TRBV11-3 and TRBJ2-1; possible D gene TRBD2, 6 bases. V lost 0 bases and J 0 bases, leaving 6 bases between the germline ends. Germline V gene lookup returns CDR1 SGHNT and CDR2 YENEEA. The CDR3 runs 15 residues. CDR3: CASSLDGSSYNEQFF. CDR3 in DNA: TGTGCCAGCAGCTTAGACGGGAGCTCCTACAATGAGCAGTTCTTC.